The 30 T cell receptor beta chains listed next were all sequenced from one sample in a study of identical twins. TCRdb independently ran MiXCR on the 5' RACE reads; one entry per CDR3 protein. The sample shows about 190,000 distinct CDR3 sequences, approximately 15% of them seen only once. The sample was also reused in another study, on T cells expressing NK-cell markers.

Material for sequencing was CD8+ T cells sorted from blood. These receptors originate from a woman between 18 and 29 years old in good health.

This rearrangement joins TRBV4-3 to TRBJ2-2, with no clear D. The CDR3 runs 14 residues. Germline lookup yields CDR1 LGHNA and CDR2 YSLEER. V was trimmed by 7 bases and J by 1 base, leaving 10 bases between them. CDR3 region: CASTWTLNTGELFF. The CDR3 DNA follows: TGCGCCAGCACGTGGACCTTGAACACCGGGGAGCTGTTTTTT.

This clonotype was detected many times. V is TRBV5-1 and J is TRBJ2-1; 9 bases are a match to TRBD2. The CDR3 sequence is 15 residues long. Germline loops: CDR1 SGHRS, CDR2 YFSETQ. The trim removed 2 bases at V and 4 bases at J, leaving 4 bases unmatched. CDR3: CASSFRLAAYNEQFF. In DNA, the CDR3 is TGCGCCAGCAGCTTCAGACTAGCGGCATACAATGAGCAGTTCTTC.

In this sample, this clonotype turned up a few times. J is TRBJ2-2 and V is TRBV6-5; D not certain. This CDR3 has 15 amino acids. V lost 2 bases and J lost 5, with 12 bases in between. Germline V lookup: CDR1 MNHEY, CDR2 SVGAGI. CDR3 DNA: TGTGCCAGCAGTTACGCTCCGCCCGAAACCGGGGAGCTGTTTTTT. Protein sequence: CASSYAPPETGELFF.

In its sample, this clonotype was seen a few times. The chain joins TRBV2 to TRBJ2-1, with D possibly matching TRBD1 (6 bases). The germline V gene encodes CDR1 SNHLY and CDR2 FYNNEI. The ends were cut back, 3 bases at V and 8 bases at J, with 8 bases in the middle. The CDR3 extends over 12 amino acids. CDR3 DNA sequence: TGTGCCAGCAGTGATGGGGGCTATGAGCAGTTCTTC. It encodes CASSDGGYEQFF.

This chain joins TRBV7-8 and TRBJ2-1, with D possibly being TRBD1 or TRBD2 (6 bases each). The CDR3 spans 13 residues. CDR1 and CDR2 (germline): SGHVS, FQNEAQ. Deletions cut 2 bases from V and 12 bases from J, with 14 bases between. In DNA, the CDR3 is TGTGCCAGCAGCTTATCGCGGGACAAATCGCAGTTCTTC. This encodes CASSLSRDKSQFF.

Only a few counts were recorded for this clonotype. This chain uses TRBV7-6 with TRBJ2-3, with D perhaps matching TRBD1 or TRBD2 (5 bases each). With 3 bases removed from V and 2 bases from J, the gap between germline ends came to 12 bases. There are 15 residues in the CDR3. In germline, CDR1 is SGHVS, CDR2 FNYEAQ. CDR3 residues: CASSLGGGATDTQYF. The CDR3 nucleotides read TGTGCCAGCAGCTTGGGTGGGGGAGCCACAGATACGCAGTATTTT.

The V gene is TRBV5-6, the J gene TRBJ1-1; D might be TRBD1 (5 bases). CDR1 and CDR2 (germline): SGHDT, YYEEEE. Trimming left V 4 bases short and J 5 bases short, with 15 bases between. This CDR3 is built from 14 residues. This CDR3 reads CASSRQSGRTEAFF. The CDR3, as DNA: TGTGCCAGCAGCCGACAGTCGGGGAGGACTGAAGCTTTCTTT.

The DNA for the CDR3 is TGCGCCAGCAGCTTGGTTCGGGACAGAGGCTACAATGAGCAGTTCTTC. Protein sequence: CASSLVRDRGYNEQFF. The chain recombines TRBV5-1 with TRBJ2-1, with 7 bases aligning to TRBD1. Per the germline V gene, CDR1 is SGHRS and CDR2 is YFSETQ. This CDR3 is 16 amino acids long. The trim removed 0 bases at V and 3 bases at J, leaving 6 bases unmatched.

The rearrangement links TRBV6-4 to TRBJ1-2; D may be TRBD1 (5 bases). The CDR3 has 11 residues. The germline V gene encodes CDR1 MRHNA and CDR2 SNTAGT. V gave up 2 bases and J gave up 7 bases, with 5 bases separating them. The chain's CDR3 is CASSDGAGYTF. In DNA form, the CDR3 reads TGTGCCAGCAGTGACGGGGCTGGCTACACCTTC.

This clonotype was observed a handful of times. The chain links TRBV27 to TRBJ1-1; tentative D call: TRBD1 (5 bases). The CDR3 runs 12 residues. Germline loops: CDR1 MNHEY, CDR2 SMNVEV (reference sequence). Trimming took off 9 bases at V and 5 bases at J, with 13 bases between the two ends. The CDR3 region has the DNA TGTGCCAGTCAGGGAAGCGGGACTGAAGCTTTCTTT. Its protein is CASQGSGTEAFF.

This clonotype showed up just once. The chain uses TRBV6-5 and TRBJ2-7; TRBD1 or TRBD2 may be the D gene (6 bases each). CDR3 length: 12 residues. Per germline, CDR1 MNHEY and CDR2 SVGAGI. V lost 8 bases to trimming and J lost 3 bases, with 11 bases between them. In DNA, the CDR3 is TGTGCCAGCGAGGGGGGCTTCTACGAGCAGTACTTC. Its protein is CASEGGFYEQYF.

CDR3: CASSGRTGGHTIYF. The DNA of the CDR3 is TGTGCCAGCAGCGGACGGACAGGGGGCCACACCATATATTTT. This chain uses TRBV9 with TRBJ1-3, with TRBD1 matching 11 bases. V lost 3 bases to trimming and J lost 8 bases; unmatched junction nucleotides: 4. The germline gives CDR1 SGDLS, CDR2 YYNGEE. This CDR3 spans 14 amino acids.

CDR3 sequence (DNA): TGTGCCTGGACGGCCGGCGGCACTGAAGCTTTCTTT. This gives the protein CAWTAGGTEAFF. The chain combines TRBV30 with TRBJ1-1, with no clear D. Per germline, CDR1 GTSNPN and CDR2 SVGIG (reference sequence). This CDR3 comprises 12 residues. With 4 bases removed from V and 4 bases from J, the gap between germline ends came to 10 bases.

The sample holds a few counts of this clonotype. The rearrangement joins TRBV9 to TRBJ2-1; D unclear. V gave up 0 bases and J gave up 8 bases, with 6 bases separating them. CDR3 length: 12 amino acids. Germline V gives CDR1 SGDLS, CDR2 YYNGEE. The CDR3 is CASSVGGDEQFF. The DNA for the CDR3 is TGTGCCAGCAGCGTAGGAGGCGATGAGCAGTTCTTC.

This clonotype was counted only a few times. J is TRBJ2-3 and V is TRBV27; D is perhaps TRBD2 (6 bases). V was shortened by 5 bases and J by 4 bases, with 10 bases between the two germline ends. There are 13 residues in the CDR3. Germline V lookup: CDR1 MNHEY, CDR2 SMNVEV (reference sequence). Here the CDR3 DNA reads TGTGCCAGCAGTGCCTTAGCGGCAGATACGCAGTATTTT. The encoded protein is CASSALAADTQYF.

CDR3 nucleotides: TGTGCCAGCAGTTTATCCACAGGGTGGGACGAGCAGTACTTC. It specifies CASSLSTGWDEQYF. This chain connects TRBV27 to TRBJ2-7; TRBD1 might be the D (6 bases). The germline CDR1 and CDR2 sequences are MNHEY and SMNVEV (reference sequence). CDR3 size: 14 residues. V was pared by 0 bases and J by 5 bases, with 11 bases between.

The chain recombines TRBV5-1 with TRBJ1-3; D is ambiguous. The CDR3 is 13 residues long. Germline V lookup: CDR1 SGHRS, CDR2 YFSETQ. Between the trimmed V and J ends, which lost 5 bases and 3 bases, there was a span of 9 bases. CDR3 DNA sequence: TGCGCCAGCAGTTCCACCTTTGGAAACACCATATATTTT. Its protein is CASSSTFGNTIYF.

The rearrangement joins TRBV5-1 to TRBJ2-7; D is perhaps TRBD1 (5 bases). Germline-derived CDR1 and CDR2 are SGHRS and YFSETQ. The CDR3 runs to 13 residues. V shed 4 bases and J shed 3 bases, with 11 bases lying between them. DNA of the CDR3: TGCGCCAGCAGCCAGGACATCTTCTACGAGCAGTACTTC. This encodes CASSQDIFYEQYF.

This clonotype has only a few counts. An end of the junction does not agree with germline; a read error may underlie this. The chain employs TRBV5-6 and TRBJ2-1, with D uncertain. The length of the CDR3 is 14 residues. Germline V lookup: CDR1 SGHDT, CDR2 YYEEEE. In DNA form, the CDR3 reads TGTGCCAGCAGCTTGAAACTTCCCTACAGTGAGCAGTTCTTC. Encoded protein: CASSLKLPYSEQFF.

This sequence joins TRBV29-1 and TRBJ1-2; TRBD1 is a possible D gene (6 bases). There are 11 residues in the CDR3. The V gene lost 3 bases and the J gene lost 7 bases, with 9 bases spanning the gap. CDR1 and CDR2 from the germline V gene are SQVTM and ANQGSEA. DNA for the CDR3: TGCAGCGTTGAGGCCAGGGGTGGCTACACCTTC. Its translation is CSVEARGGYTF. The whole variable domain, filled in from reference TRBV29-1 and TRBJ1-2, reads SAVISQKPSRDICQRGTSLTIQCQVDSQVTMMFWYRQQPGQSLTLIATANQGSEATYESGFVIDKFPISRPNLTFSTLTVSNMSPEDSSIYLCSVEARGGYTFGSGTRLTVV.

This chain uses TRBV7-6 with TRBJ2-1; 8 bases fit TRBD2. V dropped 8 bases and J dropped 2; count of bases not matched to a gene: 8. The CDR3 is 15 residues long. Per germline, CDR1 SGHVS and CDR2 FNYEAQ. CDR3 amino acids: CASAAPGLAYNEQFF. DNA of the CDR3: TGTGCCAGCGCTGCACCGGGACTAGCCTACAATGAGCAGTTCTTC.

The genes are TRBV6-1 and TRBJ2-5; the D is unclear. The CDR3 spans 13 residues. Between the trimmed V and J ends, which lost 6 bases and 4 bases, there was a span of 12 bases. CDR1 is MNHNS, CDR2 SASEGT, per germline. The CDR3 nucleotides are TGTGCCAGCAGGCCCGACTCGCGAGAGACCCAGTACTTC. Encoded protein: CASRPDSRETQYF.

A few counts support this clonotype. This chain connects TRBV11-2 to TRBJ2-7; 10 bases agree with TRBD2. This CDR3 is built from 16 residues. Germline V CDR1 and CDR2: SGHAT, FQNNGV. The V segment lost 4 bases and the J segment 5 bases; nucleotides outside the gene matches: 11. CDR3 loop: CASSSSPGLALHEQYF. CDR3 bases: TGTGCCAGCAGCTCCTCCCCGGGACTAGCGCTTCACGAGCAGTACTTC.

The rearrangement uses TRBV11-2 and TRBJ2-1; 15 nucleotides align to TRBD2. The J segment lost 13 bases and the V segment lost 1 base, leaving 2 bases of the junction unmatched. Per germline, CDR1 SGHAT and CDR2 FQNNGV. This CDR3 is 14 amino acids long. CDR3 sequence: CASSLGGLAGGQFF. CDR3 nucleotide sequence: TGTGCCAGCAGCTTAGGGGGACTAGCGGGAGGACAGTTCTTC. The full variable domain, completed using reference TRBV11-2 and TRBJ2-1, is EAGVAQSPRYKIIEKRQSVAFWCNPISGHATLYWYQQILGQGPKLLIQFQNNGVVDDSQLPKDRFSAERLKGVDSTLKIQPAKLEDSAVYLCASSLGGLAGGQFFGPGTRLTVL.

This clonotype came up a few times. The rearrangement links TRBV9 to TRBJ2-3; TRBD2 aligns across 9 bases. Germline-derived CDR1 and CDR2 are SGDLS and YYNGEE. The CDR3 runs 15 residues. J lost 0 bases, V lost 4 bases, and 3 bases had no gene match. CDR3: CASSPAGGSTDTQYF. For the CDR3, the DNA is TGTGCCAGCAGCCCTGCGGGGGGGAGCACAGATACGCAGTATTTT.

A few counts support this clonotype. The V gene is TRBV29-1, the J gene TRBJ1-4; D not resolved. The CDR3 has 13 residues. Trimming shortened V by 2 bases and J by 5 bases, and 9 bases separated the two germline ends. Per germline, CDR1 SQVTM and CDR2 ANQGSEA. CDR3 DNA sequence: TGCAGCGTTGAAATGGTAACCAATGAAAAACTGTTTTTT. It is translated as CSVEMVTNEKLFF.

The chain is built from TRBV5-6 and TRBJ2-2, with D maybe TRBD2 (6 bases). V lost 6 bases, J lost 5 bases, and 11 bases lay in between. This CDR3 spans 13 amino acids. CDR1 is SGHDT and CDR2 is YYEEEE in the germline V gene. CDR3 in amino acids: CASTWGETGELFF. CDR3 DNA: TGTGCCAGCACCTGGGGGGAGACCGGGGAGCTGTTTTTT.

This clonotype was found a few times. The J gene is TRBJ2-1, the V gene TRBV7-2; tentative D call: TRBD2 (5 bases). Germline V gene data show CDR1 as SGHTA and CDR2 as FQGNSA. V was cut by 6 bases and J by 5 bases, with 8 bases left in between. This CDR3 is built from 12 residues. CDR3 loop: CASRGVNNEQFF. The CDR3 DNA reads as TGTGCCAGCAGGGGAGTAAACAATGAGCAGTTCTTC.

This clonotype was observed a handful of times. The chain uses TRBV4-3 and TRBJ2-1; D possibly matches TRBD1 or TRBD2 (5 bases each). This CDR3 is built from 16 residues. Germline lookup yields CDR1 LGHNA and CDR2 YSLEER. V was pared by 1 base and J by 6 bases, with 16 bases between. The CDR3 coding sequence is TGCGCCAGCAGCCAAGGAAGAGTGGGACGGGGCAATGAGCAGTTCTTC. Translated: CASSQGRVGRGNEQFF.

This rearrangement joins TRBV7-9 to TRBJ2-5; D is possibly TRBD2 (5 bases). The V gene lost 9 bases and the J gene lost 1 base, with 9 bases spanning the gap. Germline CDR1 reads SEHNR; CDR2 reads FQNEAQ (reference sequence). The CDR3 extends over 12 amino acids. CDR3 amino acids: CARGRAQETQYF. The DNA for the CDR3 is TGTGCCAGAGGGAGAGCCCAAGAGACCCAGTACTTC.